This TCR beta chain appears in the sequencing data of a study of quantifying T cell responses using KT2 cells (dated by TCRdb to the late 2010s). For context, the study as a whole: RNA was DNase-treated and reverse transcribed with TCR alpha and beta constant-region primers, mostly using SuperScript III. Under optimum conditions, the efficiency of the T4 ligation step was estimated to be more than 9%. To prevent over-amplification, PCR2 was performed as a SYBR Green qPCR and halted at a predetermined fluorescence threshold.

Libraries were prepared through UMI-ligation and nested PCR. A single-stranded oligonucleotide carrying the Illumina SP2 sequence and a UMI was ligated to the cDNA 3' end using T4 RNA ligase 1. PCR1 used roughly 4 cycles (98 degrees C 15 s, 69 degrees C 30 s, 72 degrees C 40 s), and the beta primer was an equimolar mix of RC1.1 and RC1.2 that covered TRBC1 and TRBC2. Starting at PCR2, the TCR alpha and beta chains were handled separately, and sample indices and Illumina adaptors were added. The UMI comprised 12 random nucleotides, as two hexamers separated by a spacer, placed after an 8-base spacer. Libraries were sequenced on an Illumina MiSeq with v2 2x251 paired-end chemistry, typically around eleven samples per run. PhiX DNA was added at about 5-7% to each sequencing library so that diversity was increased. The source study handled its data this way. Raw reads were converted to FASTQ with bcl2fastq and were demultiplexed by dual indices with Demultiplexor. V and J genes were assigned by Decombinator through tag matching, with a single base-pair mismatch being allowed. UMIs were used by Collapsinator to correct both sequencing errors and frequency errors caused by PCR heterogeneity. CDR3Translator converted Decombinator identifiers to nucleotide sequence, translated to amino acids, and extracted CDR3 using C- and N-terminal motifs. A cluster of KT2 sequences sharing one unique molecular identifier was counted as one distinct KT2 TCR. TCRdb redid the processing of the public reads, applying fastp at Q25 and MiXCR, and retained in-frame beta chains. Every entry covers one CDR3 protein and lists the most common genes and DNA from its rows. The authors' filters were not applied to this entry. In all, the sample holds fewer than 60,000 distinct CDR3 sequences, and more than 9% of those were seen once. 8.5% to 12% of the sample is taken by the ten largest.

This clonotype was counted a few times. Which antigen it targets is not known. No base qualities exist here, and no much larger clone lies one base off it. To test the sensitivity and accuracy of the pipeline, known numbers of KT2, a T cell clone whose TCR had already been sequenced, were spiked into unfractionated PBMC. KT2 cells were mixed with a fixed number of PBMC to create a range of KT2-to-PBMC ratios. The germline V and J ends show losses of 0 bases and 6 bases respectively, and no gene match explains 7 bases of the junction. Including cysteine and phenylalanine, the CDR3 has 17 amino acids. Just the 51-base CDR3 DNA is kept, in frame starting at base 1. For CDR1 and CDR2, the germline V gene lists SGHTA and FQGTGA. General study outcomes and caveats: No side-by-side comparison of the pipeline with other TCR sequencing techniques was included in the study. Over several orders of magnitude, the number of KT2 alpha and beta sequences rose linearly with the number of KT2 cells put in. Saturation was seen in the detection of KT2 sequences when very high numbers of KT2 cells were spiked in. KT2 sequences were still detected at the lowest spike-in tested, roughly one KT2 cell per 100,000 PBMC.

The sequencing sample was made of PBMCs spiked with cells of the T cell clone KT2. This receptor was identified in a human donor. The V gene is TRBV7-3 and the J gene is TRBJ2-1, and 11 bases in between align with TRBD2. The sequenced DNA: TGTGCCAGCAGCTTAACCGGCCTAGCGGGAGGAGTCAATGAGCAGTTCTTC. This translates into CASSLTGLAGGVNEQFF.